A single sample gave rise to the 22 T cell receptor beta chains below, sequenced in a study of blood T cell repertoires in COVID-19. Some clones are missing from TCRdb's copy, which holds only in-frame ones; the method was immunoSEQ multiplex PCR. This sample yields approximately 140,000 clones, of which approximately 86% are seen a single time; approximately 8.3% belongs to the top ten. Input material: peripheral blood. The receptor set was obtained from a woman aged 60-75 years with acute or convalescent COVID-19.

In this sample, this clone turned up once. The rearrangement uses TRBV6-5 and TRBJ1-6; 7 bases agree with TRBD1. There are 14 residues in the CDR3. The V gene end was trimmed by 6 bases and the J gene end by 10 bases; junction bases not matched to a gene: 9. Germline values: CDR1 MNHEY, CDR2 SVGAGI. Here the CDR3 reads CASRLNTGESPLHF. In nucleotides, the CDR3 is TGTGCCAGCAGATTGAACACAGGGGAATCACCCCTCCACTTT.

The gene calls are TRBV30 and TRBJ2-3; TRBD2 aligns across 7 bases. The V gene end was trimmed by 1 base and the J gene end by 0 bases; junction bases not matched to a gene: 13. CDR1 is GTSNPN and CDR2 is SVGIG in the germline V gene (reference sequence). The CDR3 consists of 18 residues. CDR3: CAWSGTHSSGSSTDTQYF. The CDR3 nucleotides are TGTGCCTGGAGTGGAACTCATAGTAGCGGGTCCAGCACAGATACGCAGTATTTT.

The rearrangement links TRBV18 to TRBJ2-6; D gene uncertain. Trimming shortened V by 6 bases and J by 2 bases, and 11 bases separated the two germline ends. From germline, CDR1 is KGHSH and CDR2 LQKENI. This CDR3 contains 15 residues. The CDR3 sequence: CASSPVLAGANVLTF. In DNA, the CDR3 is TGTGCCAGCTCCCCGGTCCTTGCTGGGGCCAACGTCCTGACTTTC. Looking up the rest from reference TRBV18 and TRBJ2-6 gives the full variable domain: NAGVMQNPRHLVRRRGQEARLRCSPMKGHSHVYWYRQLPEEGLKFMVYLQKENIIDESGMPKERFSAEFPKEGPSILRIQQVVRGDSAAYFCASSPVLAGANVLTFGAGSRLTVL.

This clone has ten or more counts. The CDR3 nucleotides are TGTGCCAGCAGCTTGAAAGAGGCGGGCAATTCACCCCTCCACTTT. Translated: CASSLKEAGNSPLHF. J is TRBJ1-6 and V is TRBV5-4; D ambiguous. In germline, CDR1 is SGHNT, CDR2 YYREEE (reference sequence). The CDR3 covers 15 residues. V lost 1 base and J lost 7, with 12 bases in between.

The J gene is TRBJ1-1, the V gene TRBV6-5; 9 bases are shared with TRBD1. V trimming: 5 bases; J trimming: 5 bases; junction bases outside the gene matches: 6. Per germline, CDR1 MNHEY and CDR2 SVGAGI. CDR3 length: 14 amino acids. In DNA form, the CDR3 reads TGTGCCAGCAGTCGCCGGGACAGGGCTACTGAAGCTTTCTTT. It specifies CASSRRDRATEAFF.

Written as DNA, the CDR3 is TGTGCCAGCAGCTTAGTGGGGGGTGCAGAGACCCAGTACTTC. Amino acid sequence: CASSLVGGAETQYF. J is TRBJ2-5 and V is TRBV7-3; D is perhaps TRBD2 (6 bases). The germline V gene has CDR1 SGHTA and CDR2 FQGTGA. Trimming pared 2 bases from V and 4 bases from J, leaving 11 bases between. This CDR3 contains 14 residues.

This chain connects TRBV18 to TRBJ1-6; possible D gene TRBD1, 6 bases. The V end was cut by 3 bases, the J end by 10 bases, with 34 bases between. Looked up from germline, CDR1 is KGHSH and CDR2 is LQKENI. The CDR3 has 21 residues. CDR3 sequence: CASSPRLLADSTLSRGSPLHF. As DNA, the CDR3 is TGTGCCAGCTCACCTCGGTTATTGGCGGACAGTACCCTGTCGAGAGGGTCACCCCTCCACTTT.

The chain has TRBV6-5 and TRBJ1-2; 10 bases are a match to TRBD1. V shed 5 bases and J 6 bases; nucleotides not matched to a gene: 6. In germline, CDR1 is MNHEY, CDR2 SVGAGI. The CDR3 length is 14 residues. The DNA for the CDR3 is TGTGCCAGCAGTCGGACAGGGGGGGGAAATGGCTACACCTTC. Its translation: CASSRTGGGNGYTF.

This clone was seen only a few times. The rearrangement links TRBV7-9 to TRBJ1-6, with a weak D call TRBD1 (6 bases). This CDR3 is 13 amino acids long. The germline gives CDR1 SEHNR, CDR2 FQNEAQ (reference sequence). The germline V and J ends were trimmed by 5 bases and 9 bases, with 11 bases remaining between them. CDR3: CASSQDRSSPLHF. The CDR3 region has the DNA TGTGCCAGCAGCCAGGACAGAAGTTCACCCCTCCACTTT.

A single count supports this clone. The chain combines TRBV5-8 with TRBJ2-4; TRBD1 might be the D (6 bases). There are 15 residues in the CDR3. Trimming took off 9 bases at V and 0 bases at J, with 16 bases between the two ends. Germline V gene data show CDR1 as SGHTS and CDR2 as YDEGEE. The CDR3 loop is CATGEVQLAKNIQYF. The CDR3 DNA reads as TGTGCCACAGGGGAAGTTCAGCTAGCCAAAAACATTCAGTACTTC.

The CDR3 sequence is CASSRRPGVTGELFF. CDR3 coding DNA: TGTGCCAGCAGTCGCCGGCCGGGGGTCACCGGGGAGCTGTTTTTT. This sequence joins TRBV6-2 or TRBV6-3 and TRBJ2-2, with TRBD2 as a possible D gene (6 bases). The CDR3 is 15 residues long. The V and J ends lost 5 bases and 4 bases respectively, with 14 bases between them. The germline V gene has CDR1 MNHEY and CDR2 SVGEGT.

This rearrangement joins TRBV5-5 to TRBJ2-7; D is possibly TRBD1 (6 bases). This CDR3 region has 15 residues. CDR1 and CDR2 (germline): SGHKS, YYEKEE (reference sequence). The V and J ends lost 2 bases and 5 bases respectively, with 17 bases between them. The CDR3 loop reads CASSFGDIIPHEQYF. CDR3 in DNA: TGTGCCAGCAGCTTCGGGGACATAATCCCCCACGAGCAGTACTTC.

V and J are TRBV7-2 and TRBJ1-4, with 8 bases identical to TRBD1. From germline, CDR1 is SGHTA and CDR2 FQGNSA. CDR3 length equals 14 residues. V was clipped by 5 bases and J by 7 bases; unmatched bases: 6. CDR3 sequence reads: CASSPGGSSEKLFF. The CDR3 DNA reads TGTGCCAGCAGCCCAGGGGGCTCAAGTGAAAAACTGTTTTTT.

This clone was observed a single time. The chain is built from TRBV11-2 and TRBJ2-1, with 7 nucleotides matching TRBD1. This CDR3 has 16 amino acids. The trim removed 4 bases at V and 7 bases at J, leaving 13 bases unmatched. Germline V gene lookup returns CDR1 SGHAT and CDR2 FQNNGV. The DNA for the CDR3 is TGTGCCAGCAGCTCGAACAGGGGAGAGGGGTATAATGAGCAGTTCTTC. It codes for CASSSNRGEGYNEQFF.

V and J are TRBV7-9 and TRBJ2-2; D may be TRBD2 (5 bases). Germline V gene sequence: CDR1 SEHNR, CDR2 FQNEAQ (reference sequence). The CDR3 length is 13 residues. V was shortened by 5 bases and J by 5 bases, with 9 bases between the two germline ends. The CDR3 region has the DNA TGTGCCAGCAGCCCCACTAGGACCGGGGAGCTGTTTTTT. Protein product: CASSPTRTGELFF. The whole variable domain, filled in from reference TRBV7-9 and TRBJ2-2, reads DTGVSQNPRHKITKRGQNVTFRCDPISEHNRLYWYRQTLGQGPEFLTYFQNEAQLEKSRLLSDRFSAERPKGSFSTLEIQRTEQGDSAMYLCASSPTRTGELFFGEGSRLTVL.

The genes are TRBV15 and TRBJ2-4, with TRBD1 identical over 8 bases. The CDR3 contains 13 residues. Germline V gene sequence: CDR1 LNHNV, CDR2 YYDKDF (reference sequence). V gave up 8 bases and J gave up 9 bases; unmatched junction bases: 9. The CDR3 reads CATSGTGFGIQYF. The CDR3 DNA reads TGTGCCACCTCCGGGACAGGATTCGGCATTCAGTACTTC.

The CDR3 sequence is CASSGQGAGTEAFF. CDR3 nucleotide sequence: TGTGCCAGCAGCGGACAGGGGGCTGGTACTGAAGCTTTCTTT. V usage is TRBV6-6 and J usage is TRBJ1-1; 11 nucleotides match TRBD1. CDR3 length equals 14 residues. The germline V gene encodes CDR1 MNHNY and CDR2 SVGAGI (reference sequence). Trimming at V came to 6 bases and at J to 5 bases, leaving 5 bases not matched to a gene.

The chain uses TRBV7-2 and TRBJ1-2; D unresolved. Trimming cost V 1 base and J 7 bases, with 10 bases left between them. CDR3 length: 13 residues. Germline V gene lookup returns CDR1 SGHTA and CDR2 FQGNSA. This chain's CDR3 is CASSLEAGSGYTF. The CDR3 DNA sequence: TGTGCCAGCAGCTTAGAGGCGGGATCTGGCTACACCTTC.

This chain connects TRBV6-5 to TRBJ1-2; D call uncertain. Germline-derived CDR1 and CDR2 are MNHEY and SVGAGI. The CDR3 is 14 residues long. The ends were cut back, 7 bases at V and 3 bases at J, with 15 bases in the middle. CDR3 region: CASKAGFRDYGYTF. CDR3 nucleotide sequence: TGTGCCAGCAAGGCGGGTTTTAGGGACTATGGCTACACCTTC.

The J gene is TRBJ2-4, the V gene TRBV30; D perhaps matches TRBD1 (6 bases). Per germline, CDR1 GTSNPN and CDR2 SVGIG (reference sequence). This CDR3 spans 16 amino acids. Trimming stripped 4 bases from V and 1 base from J, with 17 bases between. The CDR3 loop reads CAWNTDSLGAKNIQYF. CDR3 in DNA: TGTGCCTGGAATACGGACAGCTTGGGGGCCAAAAACATTCAGTACTTC.

The chain employs TRBV9 and TRBJ2-1, with 11 bases identical to TRBD1. V shed 0 bases and J 0 bases; nucleotides not matched to a gene: 5. Germline V gene lookup returns CDR1 SGDLS and CDR2 YYNGEE. The CDR3 totals 18 residues. DNA for the CDR3: TGTGCCAGCAGCGTAGCGGACAGGGGGCACCTCTCCTACAATGAGCAGTTCTTC. Amino acids: CASSVADRGHLSYNEQFF.

The chain has TRBV15 and TRBJ2-2; D is unclear. The CDR3 consists of 16 residues. Trimming stripped 0 bases from V and 2 bases from J, with 10 bases between. CDR1 LNHNV and CDR2 YYDKDF come from the germline V gene (reference sequence). CDR3 in DNA: TGTGCCACCAGCAGAGATCATAAACTCAACACCGGGGAGCTGTTTTTT. Translating it yields CATSRDHKLNTGELFF. Filled out from reference TRBV15 and TRBJ2-2, the complete variable domain reads DAMVIQNPRYQVTQFGKPVTLSCSQTLNHNVMYWYQQKSSQAPKLLFHYYDKDFNNEADTPDNFQSRRPNTSFCFLDIRSPGLGDTAMYLCATSRDHKLNTGELFFGEGSRLTVL.